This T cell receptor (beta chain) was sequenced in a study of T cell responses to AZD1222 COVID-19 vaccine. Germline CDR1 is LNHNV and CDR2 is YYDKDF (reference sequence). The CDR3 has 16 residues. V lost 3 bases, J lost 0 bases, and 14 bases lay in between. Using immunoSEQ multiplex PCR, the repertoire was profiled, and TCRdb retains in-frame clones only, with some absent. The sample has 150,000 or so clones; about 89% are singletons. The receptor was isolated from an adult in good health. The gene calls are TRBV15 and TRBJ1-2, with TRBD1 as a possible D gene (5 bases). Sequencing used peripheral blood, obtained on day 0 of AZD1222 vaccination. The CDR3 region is CATSSPVRVPNYGYTF. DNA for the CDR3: TGTGCCACCAGCAGCCCCGTCAGGGTTCCTAACTATGGCTACACCTTC.